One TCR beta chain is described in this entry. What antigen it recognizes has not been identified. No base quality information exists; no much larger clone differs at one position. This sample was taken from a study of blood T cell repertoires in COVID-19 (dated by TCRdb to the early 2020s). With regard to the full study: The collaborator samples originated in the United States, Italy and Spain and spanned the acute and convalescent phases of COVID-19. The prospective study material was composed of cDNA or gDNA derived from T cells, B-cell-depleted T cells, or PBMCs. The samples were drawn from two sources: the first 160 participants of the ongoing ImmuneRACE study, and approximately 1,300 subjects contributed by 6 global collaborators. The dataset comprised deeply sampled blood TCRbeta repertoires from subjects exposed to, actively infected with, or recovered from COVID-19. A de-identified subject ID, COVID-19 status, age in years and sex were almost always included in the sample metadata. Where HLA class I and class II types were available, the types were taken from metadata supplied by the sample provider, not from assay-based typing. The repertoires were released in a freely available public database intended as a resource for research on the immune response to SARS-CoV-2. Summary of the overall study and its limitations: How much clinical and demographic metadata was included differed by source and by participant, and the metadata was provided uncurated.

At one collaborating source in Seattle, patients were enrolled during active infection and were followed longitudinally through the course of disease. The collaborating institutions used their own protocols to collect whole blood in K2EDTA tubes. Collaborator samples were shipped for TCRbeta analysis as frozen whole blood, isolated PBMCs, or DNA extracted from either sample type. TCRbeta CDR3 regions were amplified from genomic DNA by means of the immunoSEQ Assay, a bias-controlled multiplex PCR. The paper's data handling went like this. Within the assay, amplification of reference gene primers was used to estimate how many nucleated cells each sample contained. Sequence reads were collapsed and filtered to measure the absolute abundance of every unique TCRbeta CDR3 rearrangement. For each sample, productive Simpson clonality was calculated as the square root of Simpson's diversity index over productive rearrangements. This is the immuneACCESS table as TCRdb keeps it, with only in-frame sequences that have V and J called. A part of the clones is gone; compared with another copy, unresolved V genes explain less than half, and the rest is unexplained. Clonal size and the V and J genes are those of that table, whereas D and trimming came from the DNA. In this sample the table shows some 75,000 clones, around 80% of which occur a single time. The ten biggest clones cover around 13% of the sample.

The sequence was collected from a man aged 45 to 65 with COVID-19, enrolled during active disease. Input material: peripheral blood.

The nucleotides read TGTGCCAGTCGGTACAGGGACCAAGAGACCCAGTACTTC. Translated, it gives CASRYRDQETQYF. The chain is encoded by TRBV11-1 joined to TRBJ2-5, with TRBD1 as a weak D call on 6 bases. At the junction V is shortened by 9 bases and J by 0 bases, with 11 bases in between. The CDR3 runs 13 residues from the cysteine to the phenylalanine. CDR3 DNA is the only sequence kept; it has 39 bases, read in frame from the first base. CDR1 and CDR2 (SGHAT, FQDESV) derive from the germline V gene (reference sequence).